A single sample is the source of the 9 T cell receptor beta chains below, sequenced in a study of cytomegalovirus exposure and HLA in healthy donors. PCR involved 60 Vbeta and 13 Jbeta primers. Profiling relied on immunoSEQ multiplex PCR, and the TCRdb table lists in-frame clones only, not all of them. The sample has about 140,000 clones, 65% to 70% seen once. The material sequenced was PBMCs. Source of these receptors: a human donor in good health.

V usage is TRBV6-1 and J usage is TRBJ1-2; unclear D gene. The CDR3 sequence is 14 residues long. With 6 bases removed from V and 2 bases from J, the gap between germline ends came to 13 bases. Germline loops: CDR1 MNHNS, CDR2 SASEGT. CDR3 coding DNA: TGTGCCAGCAGCCCCCATCAAGAGAACTATGGCTACACCTTC. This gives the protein CASSPHQENYGYTF.

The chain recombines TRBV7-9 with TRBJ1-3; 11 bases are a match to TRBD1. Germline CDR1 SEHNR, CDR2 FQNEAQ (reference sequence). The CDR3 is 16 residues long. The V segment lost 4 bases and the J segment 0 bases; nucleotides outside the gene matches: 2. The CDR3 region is CASSSGTGGSGNTIYF. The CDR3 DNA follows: TGTGCCAGCAGCTCCGGGACAGGGGGCTCTGGAAACACCATATATTTT.

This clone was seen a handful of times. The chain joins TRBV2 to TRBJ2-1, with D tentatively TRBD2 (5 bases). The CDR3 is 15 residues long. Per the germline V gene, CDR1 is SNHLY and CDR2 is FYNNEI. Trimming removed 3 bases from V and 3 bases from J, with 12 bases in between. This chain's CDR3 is CASSDGWESYNEQFF. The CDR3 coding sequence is TGTGCCAGCAGTGATGGGTGGGAGAGCTACAATGAGCAGTTCTTC. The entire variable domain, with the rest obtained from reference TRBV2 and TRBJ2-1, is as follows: EPEVTQTPSHQVTQMGQEVILRCVPISNHLYFYWYRQILGQKVEFLVSFYNNEISEKSEIFDDQFSVERPDGSNFTLKIRSTKLEDSAMYFCASSDGWESYNEQFFGPGTRLTVL.

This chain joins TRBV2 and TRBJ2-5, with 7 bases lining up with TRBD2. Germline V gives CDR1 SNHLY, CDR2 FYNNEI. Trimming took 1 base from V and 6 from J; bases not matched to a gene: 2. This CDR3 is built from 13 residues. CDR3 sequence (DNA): TGTGCCAGCAGTGAAGGGGGGGGACAGACCCAGTACTTC. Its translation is CASSEGGGQTQYF.

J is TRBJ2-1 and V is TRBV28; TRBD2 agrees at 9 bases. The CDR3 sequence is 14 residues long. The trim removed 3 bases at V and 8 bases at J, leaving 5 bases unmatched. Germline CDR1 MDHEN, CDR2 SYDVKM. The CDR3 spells CASSFAGLADEQFF. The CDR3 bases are TGTGCCAGCAGTTTCGCGGGACTAGCCGATGAGCAGTTCTTC.

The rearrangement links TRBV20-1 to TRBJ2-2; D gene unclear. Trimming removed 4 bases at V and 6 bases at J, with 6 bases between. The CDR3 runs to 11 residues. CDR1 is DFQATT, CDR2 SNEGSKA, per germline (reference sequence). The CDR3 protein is CSAIEAGELFF. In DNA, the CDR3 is TGCAGTGCTATCGAGGCCGGGGAGCTGTTTTTT.

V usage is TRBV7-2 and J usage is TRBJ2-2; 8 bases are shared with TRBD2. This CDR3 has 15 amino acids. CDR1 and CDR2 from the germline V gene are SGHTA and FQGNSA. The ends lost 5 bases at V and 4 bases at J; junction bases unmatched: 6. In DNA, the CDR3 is TGTGCCAGCAGCCGAGCGGGAGTCGGCACCGGGGAGCTGTTTTTT. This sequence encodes CASSRAGVGTGELFF.

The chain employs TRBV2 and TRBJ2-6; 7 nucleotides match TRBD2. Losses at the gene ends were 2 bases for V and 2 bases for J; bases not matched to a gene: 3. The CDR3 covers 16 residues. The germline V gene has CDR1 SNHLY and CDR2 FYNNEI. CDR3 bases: TGTGCCAGCAGTGAATCGGGAGGAACTGGGGCCAACGTCCTGACTTTC. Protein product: CASSESGGTGANVLTF.

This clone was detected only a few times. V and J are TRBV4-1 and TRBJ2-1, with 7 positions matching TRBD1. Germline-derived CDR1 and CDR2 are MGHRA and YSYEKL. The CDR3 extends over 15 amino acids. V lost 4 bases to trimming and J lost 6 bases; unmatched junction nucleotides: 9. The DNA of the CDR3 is TGCGCCAGCAGCCTATCGGACAGGTTGGGCAATGAGCAGTTCTTC. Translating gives CASSLSDRLGNEQFF.